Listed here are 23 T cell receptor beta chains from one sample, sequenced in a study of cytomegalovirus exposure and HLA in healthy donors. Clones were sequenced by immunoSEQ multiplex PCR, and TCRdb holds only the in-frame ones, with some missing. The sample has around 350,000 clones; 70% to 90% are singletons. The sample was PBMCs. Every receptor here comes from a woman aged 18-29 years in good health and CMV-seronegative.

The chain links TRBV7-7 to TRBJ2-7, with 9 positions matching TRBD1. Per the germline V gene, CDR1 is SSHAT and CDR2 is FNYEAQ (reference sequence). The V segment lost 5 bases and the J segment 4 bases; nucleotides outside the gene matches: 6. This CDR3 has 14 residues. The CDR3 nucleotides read TGTGCCAGCAGCCCAGGACAGGGGAAATACGAGCAGTACTTC. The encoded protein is CASSPGQGKYEQYF. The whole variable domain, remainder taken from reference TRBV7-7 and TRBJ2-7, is GAGVSQSPRYKVTKRGQDVTLRCDPISSHATLYWYQQALGQGPEFLTYFNYEAQPDKSGLPSDRFSAERPEGSISTLTIQRTEQRDSAMYRCASSPGQGKYEQYFGPGTRLTVT.

In DNA, the CDR3 is TGTGCCAGCAGCTTACTAATGGCAGGGGGGGAAGCTTTCTTT. Protein product: CASSLLMAGGEAFF. V and J are TRBV7-2 and TRBJ1-1, with 7 bases fitting TRBD1. This CDR3 spans 14 amino acids. Trimming took 2 bases from V and 8 from J; bases not matched to a gene: 8. Per the germline V gene, CDR1 is SGHTA and CDR2 is FQGNSA.

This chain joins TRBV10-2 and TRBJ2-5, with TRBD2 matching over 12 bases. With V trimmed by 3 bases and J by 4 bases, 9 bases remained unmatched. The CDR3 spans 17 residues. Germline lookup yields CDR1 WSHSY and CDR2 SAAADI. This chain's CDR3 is CASSDGLTSGSRETQYF. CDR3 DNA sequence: TGCGCCAGCAGTGATGGTTTGACTAGCGGGAGTAGAGAGACCCAGTACTTC.

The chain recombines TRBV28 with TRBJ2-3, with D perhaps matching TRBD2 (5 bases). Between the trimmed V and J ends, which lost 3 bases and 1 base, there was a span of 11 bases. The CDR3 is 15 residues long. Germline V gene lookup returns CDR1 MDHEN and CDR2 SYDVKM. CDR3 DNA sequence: TGTGCCAGCAGTTTGTTAACCGGGGGCACAGATACGCAGTATTTT. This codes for CASSLLTGGTDTQYF.

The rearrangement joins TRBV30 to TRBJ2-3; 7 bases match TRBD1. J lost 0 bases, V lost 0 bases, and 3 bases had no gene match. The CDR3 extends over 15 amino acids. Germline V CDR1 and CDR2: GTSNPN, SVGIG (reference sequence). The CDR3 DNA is TGTGCCTGGAGTGTCGGGACAGCTAGCACAGATACGCAGTATTTT. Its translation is CAWSVGTASTDTQYF. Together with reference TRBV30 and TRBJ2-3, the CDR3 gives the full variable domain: SQTIHQWPATLVQPVGSPLSLECTVEGTSNPNLYWYRQAAGRGLQLLFYSVGIGQISSEVPQNLSASRPQDRQFILSSKKLLLSDSGFYLCAWSVGTASTDTQYFGPGTRLTVL.

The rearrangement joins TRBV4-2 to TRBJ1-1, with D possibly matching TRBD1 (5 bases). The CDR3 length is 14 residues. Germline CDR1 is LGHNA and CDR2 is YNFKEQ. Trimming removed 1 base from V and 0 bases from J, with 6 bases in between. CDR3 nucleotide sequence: TGTGCCAGCAGCCAAGGGGGGGTGAACACTGAAGCTTTCTTT. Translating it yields CASSQGGVNTEAFF.

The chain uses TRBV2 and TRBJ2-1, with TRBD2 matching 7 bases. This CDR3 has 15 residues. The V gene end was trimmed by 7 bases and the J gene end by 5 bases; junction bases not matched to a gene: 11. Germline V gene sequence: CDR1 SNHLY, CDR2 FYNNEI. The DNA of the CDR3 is TGTGCCAGCACCCGAGGATGGGGGGGGGACAATGAGCAGTTCTTC. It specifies CASTRGWGGDNEQFF.

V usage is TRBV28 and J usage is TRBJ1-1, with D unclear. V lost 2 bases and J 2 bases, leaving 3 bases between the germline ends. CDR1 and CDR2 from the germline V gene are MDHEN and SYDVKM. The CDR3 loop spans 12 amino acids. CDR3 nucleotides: TGTGCCAGCAGTTTAATAAACACTGAAGCTTTCTTT. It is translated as CASSLINTEAFF.

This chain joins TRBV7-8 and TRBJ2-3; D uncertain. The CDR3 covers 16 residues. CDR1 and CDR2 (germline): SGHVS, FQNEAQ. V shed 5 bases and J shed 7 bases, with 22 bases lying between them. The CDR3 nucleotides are TGTGCCAGCAGCCCGCCTCTTGCCAATGGCCGTTATACGCAGTATTTT. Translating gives CASSPPLANGRYTQYF.

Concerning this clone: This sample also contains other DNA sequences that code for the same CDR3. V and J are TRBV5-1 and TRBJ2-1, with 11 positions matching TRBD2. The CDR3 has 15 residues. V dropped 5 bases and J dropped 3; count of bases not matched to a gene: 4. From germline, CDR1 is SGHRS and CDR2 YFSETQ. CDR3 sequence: CASRGLAGGYNEQFF. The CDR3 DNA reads TGCGCCAGCAGAGGGCTAGCGGGAGGCTACAATGAGCAGTTCTTC.

The CDR3 coding sequence is TGCGCCAGCAGCCCTGGACTAGCGGGGGGACAAGAGACCCAGTACTTC. Translation gives CASSPGLAGGQETQYF. The rearrangement uses TRBV4-1 and TRBJ2-5; 14 bases are shared with TRBD2. This CDR3 comprises 16 residues. V lost 4 bases to trimming and J lost 2 bases; unmatched junction nucleotides: 3. Germline assignment: CDR1 MGHRA and CDR2 YSYEKL.

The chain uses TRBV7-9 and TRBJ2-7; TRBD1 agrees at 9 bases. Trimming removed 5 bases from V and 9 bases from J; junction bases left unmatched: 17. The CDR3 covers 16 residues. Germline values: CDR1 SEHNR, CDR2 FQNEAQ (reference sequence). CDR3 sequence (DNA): TGTGCCAGCAGCCCCGTCCGGGACAGGGCCGTTTTGGGGCAGTACTTC. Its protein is CASSPVRDRAVLGQYF.

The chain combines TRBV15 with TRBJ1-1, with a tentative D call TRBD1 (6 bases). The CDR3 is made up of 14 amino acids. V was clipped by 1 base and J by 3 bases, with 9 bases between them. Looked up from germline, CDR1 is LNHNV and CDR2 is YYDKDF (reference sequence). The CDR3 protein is CATSRGGHDTEAFF. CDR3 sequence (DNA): TGTGCCACCAGCAGAGGGGGGCATGACACTGAAGCTTTCTTT.

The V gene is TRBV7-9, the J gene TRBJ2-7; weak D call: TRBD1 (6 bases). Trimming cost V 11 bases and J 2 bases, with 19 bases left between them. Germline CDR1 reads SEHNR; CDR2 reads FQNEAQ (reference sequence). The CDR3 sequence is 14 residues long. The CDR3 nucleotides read TGTGCCTCCAAGCCCCGGGACACCCCCTACGAGCAGTACTTC. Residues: CASKPRDTPYEQYF.

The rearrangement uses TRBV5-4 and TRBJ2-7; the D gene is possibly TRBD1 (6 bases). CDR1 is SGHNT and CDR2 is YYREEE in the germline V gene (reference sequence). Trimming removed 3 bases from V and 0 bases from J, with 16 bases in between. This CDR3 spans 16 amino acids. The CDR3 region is CASSSGTRRTSYEQYF. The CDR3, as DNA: TGTGCCAGCAGCTCCGGGACAAGAAGGACCTCCTACGAGCAGTACTTC. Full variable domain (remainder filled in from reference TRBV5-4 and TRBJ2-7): ETGVTQSPTHLIKTRGQQVTLRCSSQSGHNTVSWYQQALGQGPQFIFQYYREEENGRGNFPPRFSGLQFPNYSSELNVNALELDDSALYLCASSSGTRRTSYEQYFGPGTRLTVT.

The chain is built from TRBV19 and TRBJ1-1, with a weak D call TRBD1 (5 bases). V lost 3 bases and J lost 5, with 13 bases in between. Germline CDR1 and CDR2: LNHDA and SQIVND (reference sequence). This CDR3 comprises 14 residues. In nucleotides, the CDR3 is TGTGCCAGTAGTATTCTCCGAGACAGTACTGAAGCTTTCTTT. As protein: CASSILRDSTEAFF. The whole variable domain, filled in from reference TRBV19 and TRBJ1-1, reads DGGITQSPKYLFRKEGQNVTLSCEQNLNHDAMYWYRQDPGQGLRLIYYSQIVNDFQKGDIAEGYSVSREKKESFPLTVTSAQKNPTAFYLCASSILRDSTEAFFGQGTRLTVV.

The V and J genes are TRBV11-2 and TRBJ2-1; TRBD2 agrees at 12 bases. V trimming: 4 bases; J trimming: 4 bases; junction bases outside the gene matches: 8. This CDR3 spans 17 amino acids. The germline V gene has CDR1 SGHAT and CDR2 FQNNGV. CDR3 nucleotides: TGTGCCAGCAGCTCGACTAGCGGGAGCCCATTTTACAATGAGCAGTTCTTC. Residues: CASSSTSGSPFYNEQFF.

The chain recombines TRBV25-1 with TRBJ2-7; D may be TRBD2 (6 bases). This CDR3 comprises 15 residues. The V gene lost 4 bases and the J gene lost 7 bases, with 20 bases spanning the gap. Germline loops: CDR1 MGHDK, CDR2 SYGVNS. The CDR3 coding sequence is TGTGCCAGCAGTGGCTTAGCGGTGTCCTCGGGGGAGCAGTACTTC. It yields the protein CASSGLAVSSGEQYF.

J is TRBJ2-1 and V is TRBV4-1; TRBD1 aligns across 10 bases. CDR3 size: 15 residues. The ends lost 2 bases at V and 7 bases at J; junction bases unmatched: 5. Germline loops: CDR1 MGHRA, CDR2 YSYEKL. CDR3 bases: TGCGCCAGCAGCCAACACGGGACAGGGGCGAATGAGCAGTTCTTC. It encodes CASSQHGTGANEQFF.

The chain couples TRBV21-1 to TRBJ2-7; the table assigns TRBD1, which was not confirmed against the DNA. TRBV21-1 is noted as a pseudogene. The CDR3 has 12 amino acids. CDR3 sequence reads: CASSNPTYEQYF. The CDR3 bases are TGTGCCAGCAGCAACCCCACCTACGAGCAGTACTTC.

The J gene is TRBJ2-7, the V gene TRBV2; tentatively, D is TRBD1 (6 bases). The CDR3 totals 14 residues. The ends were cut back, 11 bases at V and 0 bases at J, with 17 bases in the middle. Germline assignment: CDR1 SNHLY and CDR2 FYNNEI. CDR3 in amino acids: CAAIDRPSSYEQYF. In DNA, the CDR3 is TGTGCCGCGATTGACAGGCCTAGCTCCTACGAGCAGTACTTC. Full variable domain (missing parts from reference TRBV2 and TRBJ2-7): EPEVTQTPSHQVTQMGQEVILRCVPISNHLYFYWYRQILGQKVEFLVSFYNNEISEKSEIFDDQFSVERPDGSNFTLKIRSTKLEDSAMYFCAAIDRPSSYEQYFGPGTRLTVT.

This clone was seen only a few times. Written as DNA, the CDR3 is TGTGCCAGCAGTGGTACAGGGAGCACTGAAGCTTTCTTT. It codes for CASSGTGSTEAFF. V is TRBV2 and J is TRBJ1-1; tentatively, D is TRBD1 (6 bases). Germline values: CDR1 SNHLY, CDR2 FYNNEI. CDR3 length: 13 residues. Between the trimmed V and J ends, which lost 4 bases and 4 bases, there was a span of 10 bases.

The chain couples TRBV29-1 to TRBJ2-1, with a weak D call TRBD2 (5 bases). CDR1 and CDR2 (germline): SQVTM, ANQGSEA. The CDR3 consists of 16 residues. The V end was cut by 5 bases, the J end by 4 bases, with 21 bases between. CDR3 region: CSVSNVASSNYNEQFF. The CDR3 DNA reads TGCAGCGTTTCTAACGTAGCTAGCTCCAATTACAATGAGCAGTTCTTC.